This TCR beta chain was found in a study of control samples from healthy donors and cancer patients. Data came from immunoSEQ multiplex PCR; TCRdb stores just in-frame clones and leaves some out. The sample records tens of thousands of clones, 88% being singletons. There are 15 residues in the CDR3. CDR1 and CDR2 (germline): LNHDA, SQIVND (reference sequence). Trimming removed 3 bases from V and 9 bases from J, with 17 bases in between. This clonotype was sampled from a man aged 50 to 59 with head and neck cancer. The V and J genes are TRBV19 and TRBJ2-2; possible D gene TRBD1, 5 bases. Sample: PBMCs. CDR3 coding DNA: TGTGCCAGTAGTATCCAGGAAGGGGCGGAGCGGGAGCTGTTTTTT. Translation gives CASSIQEGAERELFF. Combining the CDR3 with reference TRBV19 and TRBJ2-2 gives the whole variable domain DGGITQSPKYLFRKEGQNVTLSCEQNLNHDAMYWYRQDPGQGLRLIYYSQIVNDFQKGDIAEGYSVSREKKESFPLTVTSAQKNPTAFYLCASSIQEGAERELFFGEGSRLTVL.